This record covers a single TCR beta chain. Its target is unknown. The CDR3 covers 15 residues. V shed 5 bases and J 4 bases; nucleotides not matched to a gene: 8. The germline V gene has CDR1 MGHRA and CDR2 YSYEKL. This entry comes from a study of cytomegalovirus exposure and HLA in healthy donors. The PCR was carried out with 60 Vbeta primers and 13 Jbeta primers. Assay used: immunoSEQ multiplex PCR; TCRdb lists only in-frame clones, some missing. Of around 150,000 clones in the sample, about 75% are singletons; the top ten hold less than 5%. Points from the study as a whole: Association of a missense DCLRE1C variant with TCR beta V- and J-gene trimming was reported in a later analysis.

This chain links TRBV4-1 with TRBJ2-7; 10 bases match TRBD2. The sample taken for sequencing was PBMCs. The source is a man in his fifties or sixties in good health and CMV-seronegative. Here the CDR3 reads CASSRELAGLYEQYF. The CDR3 DNA is TGCGCCAGCAGCAGAGAACTAGCGGGATTGTACGAGCAGTACTTC.